One and the same sample provided the 32 T cell receptor beta chains below, sequenced in a study of T-cell reconstitution after alpha-beta-depleted transplantation in children. Study results and caveats: It was newly produced T cells that mostly accounted for T-cell counts and diversity one year after transplant.

No antigen has been identified for these receptors. Unique molecular identifiers tagged the TCRbeta library. TCRdb reprocessed the PCR reads with MiXCR, giving one entry per CDR3 protein. The sample lists some 300,000 distinct CDR3 sequences, roughly 7.8% occurring once. This material consisted of peripheral blood, taken 360 days after TCRalphabeta/CD19-depleted stem cell transplant. These receptors were taken from a female patient younger than 10 who had a stem cell transplant for Fanconi anemia, so the T cells may come from the graft donor.

This clonotype came up many times. V is TRBV5-1 and J is TRBJ2-2; D unresolved. Trimming removed 3 bases at V and 6 bases at J, with 6 bases between. Germline V gene data show CDR1 as SGHRS and CDR2 as YFSETQ. The CDR3 length is 12 residues. As DNA, the CDR3 is TGCGCCAGCAGCTACGTACCCGGGGAGCTGTTTTTT. Translating it yields CASSYVPGELFF.

The chain employs TRBV5-1 and TRBJ2-5; 9 bases align to TRBD1. Germline V gene data show CDR1 as SGHRS and CDR2 as YFSETQ. There are 16 residues in the CDR3. J lost 5 bases, V lost 4 bases, and 12 bases had no gene match. The chain's CDR3 is CASSPLGTGFFETQYF. In nucleotides, the CDR3 is TGCGCCAGCAGCCCCTTAGGGACAGGGTTCTTCGAGACCCAGTACTTC.

Only a few counts were recorded for this clonotype. The chain carries TRBV20-1 and TRBJ1-4; D remains ambiguous. Germline V gene lookup returns CDR1 DFQATT and CDR2 SNEGSKA (reference sequence). The V end was cut by 5 bases, the J end by 8 bases, with 18 bases between. CDR3 length: 14 amino acids. The DNA of the CDR3 is TGCAGTGCTGGCCGGTTTGGGAGTTCAGAAAAACTGTTTTTT. Amino acids: CSAGRFGSSEKLFF.

The CDR3 protein is CASSPLVTDTQYF. CDR3 nucleotide sequence: TGTGCCAGCTCACCACTAGTTACAGATACGCAGTATTTT. This chain connects TRBV18 to TRBJ2-3; D gene unclear. The V end was cut by 1 base, the J end by 3 bases, with 5 bases between. The germline V gene encodes CDR1 KGHSH and CDR2 LQKENI. The CDR3 contains 13 residues.

This clonotype was detected many times. The chain employs TRBV5-1 and TRBJ2-3, with TRBD2 identical over 7 bases. CDR3 length: 16 residues. Trimming cost V 4 bases and J 2 bases; bases outside gene matches: 10. The germline CDR1 and CDR2 sequences are SGHRS and YFSETQ. The DNA for the CDR3 is TGCGCCAGCAGCCCCCGGGACTACAAAACCACAGATACGCAGTATTTT. Translating gives CASSPRDYKTTDTQYF. Complete variable domain (other parts from reference TRBV5-1 and TRBJ2-3): KAGVTQTPRYLIKTRGQQVTLSCSPISGHRSVSWYQQTPGQGLQFLFEYFSETQRNKGNFPGRFSGRQFSNSRSEMNVSTLELGDSALYLCASSPRDYKTTDTQYFGPGTRLTVL.

The table lists this clonotype with many counts. This chain joins TRBV3-1 and TRBJ2-7, with 9 bases identical to TRBD1. The CDR3 is made up of 14 amino acids. Germline V gene lookup returns CDR1 LGHDT and CDR2 YNNKEL (reference sequence). The junction had 3 bases not matched to a gene; V was cut back by 3 bases and J by 3 bases. The CDR3 is CASSQGTGFYEQYF. DNA for the CDR3: TGTGCCAGCAGCCAGGGGACAGGGTTCTACGAGCAGTACTTC.

This clonotype was counted ten times or more. CDR3 region: CASSLVAGGSYSYEQYF. For the CDR3, the DNA is TGCGCCAGCAGCTTGGTTGCCGGGGGGTCCTACTCCTACGAGCAGTACTTC. This chain connects TRBV5-1 to TRBJ2-7; 7 bases agree with TRBD2. Germline loops: CDR1 SGHRS, CDR2 YFSETQ. Germline trimming cut 0 bases from V and 0 bases from J; bases unmatched to any gene: 9. This CDR3 region has 17 residues.

This clonotype was seen at least ten times. The chain combines TRBV4-1 with TRBJ2-3; TRBD2 matches 8 bases. The CDR3 covers 16 residues. Germline V gives CDR1 MGHRA, CDR2 YSYEKL. Trimming removed 3 bases from V and 3 bases from J; junction bases left unmatched: 8. CDR3 coding DNA: TGCGCCAGCAGCCATGGAGCGGGAGTACCTACAGATACGCAGTATTTT. Protein sequence: CASSHGAGVPTDTQYF.

The chain is built from TRBV15 and TRBJ1-5; D is uncertain. Trimming took 0 bases from V and 0 from J, leaving 15 bases between them. The CDR3 has 18 residues. CDR1 and CDR2 (germline): LNHNV, YYDKDF (reference sequence). The CDR3 sequence: CATSRDRGSGSSNQPQHF. The CDR3 nucleotides read TGTGCCACCAGCAGAGATCGGGGTTCGGGATCTAGCAATCAGCCCCAGCATTTT.

This clonotype was recorded a few times. CDR3 DNA: TGCGCCAGCAGCCGGGACTCAGCTAGCACAGATACGCAGTATTTT. It codes for CASSRDSASTDTQYF. The V call is TRBV5-1, the J call TRBJ2-3; a possible D gene is TRBD2 (6 bases). From germline, CDR1 is SGHRS and CDR2 YFSETQ. Trimming cost V 4 bases and J 0 bases, with 12 bases left between them. This CDR3 is 15 amino acids long.

This clonotype has a count of ten or more. This rearrangement joins TRBV7-9 to TRBJ1-1, with TRBD1 as a possible D gene (5 bases). The CDR3 runs to 15 residues. The germline CDR1 and CDR2 sequences are SEHNR and FQNEAQ (reference sequence). Between the trimmed V and J ends, which lost 5 bases and 5 bases, there was a span of 18 bases. The CDR3 loop reads CASSAAKGRSTEAFF. The DNA for the CDR3 is TGTGCCAGCAGCGCCGCAAAGGGGCGAAGTACTGAAGCTTTCTTT.

This clonotype was picked up a small number of times. A read error may produce the germline difference seen at one junction end. The chain joins TRBV5-1 to TRBJ1-1; TRBD1 is a possible D gene (5 bases). The germline CDR1 and CDR2 sequences are SGHRS and YFSETQ. The CDR3 consists of 13 residues. The CDR3 DNA reads as TGCGCCAGCAGCTTGATAGGCGGGGCTGAAGTTTTCTTT. This encodes CASSLIGGAEVFF.

The V call is TRBV6-4, the J call TRBJ2-1, with 7 nucleotides matching TRBD2. V shed 3 bases and J 4 bases; nucleotides not matched to a gene: 6. This CDR3 region has 15 residues. The germline gives CDR1 MRHNA, CDR2 SNTAGT. For the CDR3, the DNA is TGTGCCAGCAGTGAGCGCGCAGCGGGGTACAATGAGCAGTTCTTC. This codes for CASSERAAGYNEQFF.

In its sample, this clonotype was seen many times. V usage is TRBV27 and J usage is TRBJ2-1; 9 nucleotides agree with TRBD1. The V gene end was trimmed by 6 bases and the J gene end by 0 bases; junction bases not matched to a gene: 12. CDR1 and CDR2 (germline): MNHEY, SMNVEV (reference sequence). The CDR3 runs to 18 residues. CDR3 protein: CASSRDRANFGSYNEQFF. The DNA for the CDR3 is TGTGCCAGCAGCCGGGACAGGGCAAACTTCGGCTCCTACAATGAGCAGTTCTTC.

This clonotype came up many times. The chain has TRBV12-3 or TRBV12-4 and TRBJ1-2, with D hard to call. CDR3 length equals 12 residues. The ends were cut back, 5 bases at V and 8 bases at J, with 12 bases in the middle. CDR3 amino acids: CASSHQLGGYTF. The CDR3 DNA is TGTGCCAGCAGTCATCAACTGGGAGGCTACACCTTC.

This clonotype occurred many times. The chain is built from TRBV20-1 and TRBJ1-2; TRBD1 agrees at 9 bases. The CDR3 sequence is 12 residues long. Germline V CDR1 and CDR2: DFQATT, SNEGSKA (reference sequence). Trimming at V came to 6 bases and at J to 7 bases, leaving 6 bases not matched to a gene. The chain's CDR3 is CSAIQGAVGYTF. The CDR3 DNA sequence: TGCAGTGCGATACAGGGGGCGGTTGGCTACACCTTC.

Only a few counts were recorded for this clonotype. The genes are TRBV20-1 and TRBJ2-1; D may be TRBD1 (6 bases). V lost 6 bases to trimming and J lost 4 bases, with 16 bases between them. This CDR3 is 14 amino acids long. Germline V gene sequence: CDR1 DFQATT, CDR2 SNEGSKA (reference sequence). Here the CDR3 reads CSAYRDNSYNEQFF. The CDR3 bases are TGCAGTGCCTACCGGGACAACTCTTACAATGAGCAGTTCTTC.

There are a few counts of this clonotype. This chain links TRBV27 with TRBJ1-6, with D perhaps matching TRBD1 (6 bases). V was trimmed by 2 bases and J by 10 bases, leaving 12 bases between them. The CDR3 extends over 14 amino acids. Germline V CDR1 and CDR2: MNHEY, SMNVEV (reference sequence). CDR3 nucleotides: TGTGCCAGCAGTTTAGCAGCAGGGGTGTCACCCCTCCACTTT. It translates to CASSLAAGVSPLHF.

In this sample, this clonotype turned up many times. CDR3 DNA sequence: TGTGCCAGCAGCAAAGCCTTGCGGTTAGGGTGGGACACCTACTATGGCTACACCTTC. It encodes CASSKALRLGWDTYYGYTF. The V call is TRBV21-1, the J call TRBJ1-2; the D segment call TRBD1 is taken from the table without a DNA check. TRBV21-1 is assigned pseudogene status. The CDR3 has 19 amino acids.

Many counts were recorded for this clonotype. This chain uses TRBV10-3 with TRBJ1-3; 9 bases line up with TRBD1. The CDR3 is 14 residues long. Germline values: CDR1 ENHRY, CDR2 SYGVKD. The J segment lost 1 base and the V segment lost 6 bases, leaving 1 base of the junction unmatched. The CDR3 region has the DNA TGTGCCATCAGGACAGGGGGTTCTGGAAACACCATATATTTT. Translating gives CAIRTGGSGNTIYF.

This clonotype was detected only a few times. The rearrangement links TRBV30 to TRBJ2-7; D is unresolved. This CDR3 is built from 11 residues. The germline V gene encodes CDR1 GTSNPN and CDR2 SVGIG (reference sequence). V shed 2 bases and J shed 3 bases, with 5 bases lying between them. In DNA form, the CDR3 reads TGTGCCTGGAGTTCCCGCTACGAGCAGTACTTC. It is translated as CAWSSRYEQYF.

The V and J genes are TRBV6-5 and TRBJ1-1; D not certain. In germline, CDR1 is MNHEY, CDR2 SVGAGI. Trimming stripped 0 bases from V and 5 bases from J, with 13 bases between. The CDR3 length is 15 residues. CDR3 sequence (DNA): TGTGCCAGCAGTTACTCCCACGACTTAGGGACTGAAGCTTTCTTT. Translation gives CASSYSHDLGTEAFF.

Many counts were recorded for this clonotype. The chain recombines TRBV7-9 with TRBJ1-3, with a tentative D call TRBD1 (5 bases). V was cut by 3 bases and J by 0 bases, with 12 bases left in between. The germline V gene encodes CDR1 SEHNR and CDR2 FQNEAQ (reference sequence). CDR3 length: 16 residues. DNA for the CDR3: TGTGCCAGCAGCTTCGCAGGGCCTAGCTCTGGAAACACCATATATTTT. Its translation: CASSFAGPSSGNTIYF.

This clonotype was recorded many times. The rearrangement uses TRBV5-1 and TRBJ2-7; TRBD1 is a possible D gene (5 bases). Per the germline V gene, CDR1 is SGHRS and CDR2 is YFSETQ. V was trimmed by 0 bases and J by 3 bases, leaving 13 bases between them. The CDR3 has 15 residues. This CDR3 is CASSLARASIYEQYF. The CDR3 DNA is TGCGCCAGCAGCTTGGCCAGGGCGTCAATCTACGAGCAGTACTTC.

In this sample, this clonotype turned up many times. This chain uses TRBV3-1 with TRBJ1-1, with D perhaps matching TRBD1 (5 bases). Between the trimmed V and J ends, which lost 1 base and 11 bases, there was a span of 11 bases. The germline V gene has CDR1 LGHDT and CDR2 YNNKEL (reference sequence). This CDR3 region has 12 residues. The CDR3, as DNA: TGTGCCAGCAGCCAAGGTGGCGGGGCGGCTTTCTTT. It codes for CASSQGGGAAFF.

This clonotype was seen ten or more times. The J gene is TRBJ2-2, the V gene TRBV20-1, with D hard to call. The length of the CDR3 is 14 residues. V dropped 1 base and J dropped 1 base, with 7 bases sitting between them. Germline V gene lookup returns CDR1 DFQATT and CDR2 SNEGSKA (reference sequence). CDR3 amino acids: CSARGPGNTGELFF. Here the CDR3 DNA reads TGCAGTGCTAGAGGGCCGGGGAACACCGGGGAGCTGTTTTTT.

In the case of this clonotype: A single base separates this from a much larger clone, so it may be a read error. This rearrangement joins TRBV27 to TRBJ2-2; TRBD2 might be the D (5 bases). CDR3 length equals 15 residues. CDR1 and CDR2 (germline): MNHEY, SMNVEV (reference sequence). Trimming shortened V by 3 bases and J by 3 bases, and 11 bases separated the two germline ends. The CDR3 sequence: CASSFAEGHTGELFF. The CDR3 DNA is TGTGCCAGCAGTTTTGCAGAGGGCCACACCGGGGAGCTGTTTTTT.

This clonotype was picked up many times. The chain recombines TRBV12-3 or TRBV12-4 with TRBJ1-6; D not certain. V dropped 6 bases and J dropped 9 bases, with 15 bases sitting between them. The CDR3 length is 14 residues. CDR3 DNA sequence: TGTGCCAGCAGGGAACTAGGGAACAGTTCACCCCTCCACTTT. It translates to CASRELGNSSPLHF.

This clonotype came up many times. The chain recombines TRBV7-3 with TRBJ2-3; D gene ambiguous. The CDR3 is made up of 15 amino acids. Per the germline V gene, CDR1 is SGHTA and CDR2 is FQGTGA. Trimming shortened V by 5 bases and J by 0 bases, and 12 bases separated the two germline ends. CDR3 DNA: TGTGCCAGCAGCCCCTGGGCAGGCAGCACAGATACGCAGTATTTT. Protein: CASSPWAGSTDTQYF.

This clonotype came up many times. The rearrangement joins TRBV4-1 to TRBJ2-6, with unresolved D. Germline-derived CDR1 and CDR2 are MGHRA and YSYEKL. CDR3 length: 15 amino acids. V was clipped by 0 bases and J by 0 bases, with 3 bases between them. The chain's CDR3 is CASSQDSSGANVLTF. DNA of the CDR3: TGCGCCAGCAGCCAAGACAGCTCTGGGGCCAACGTCCTGACTTTC.

This clonotype has only a few counts. This chain links TRBV9 with TRBJ1-2, with a possible D match to TRBD1 (6 bases). Germline V gene data show CDR1 as SGDLS and CDR2 as YYNGEE. V shed 3 bases and J shed 2 bases, with 17 bases lying between them. There are 16 residues in the CDR3. The CDR3 DNA is TGTGCCAGCAGCGAATCGGGACACGGACTGAACTATGGCTACACCTTC. Encoded protein: CASSESGHGLNYGYTF.

This clonotype was detected ten times or more. The CDR3 sequence is CSGRDRNTEAFF. CDR3 coding DNA: TGCAGCGGCCGGGACAGGAACACTGAAGCTTTCTTT. The rearrangement joins TRBV29-1 to TRBJ1-1, with 7 bases fitting TRBD1. The germline gives CDR1 SQVTM, CDR2 ANQGSEA. V lost 7 bases and J lost 1; bases outside the gene matches: 3. The CDR3 spans 12 residues.